A selection of T cell receptor beta chains follows, all from one sample in a study of OX40 agonist ivuxolimab in advanced cancers. Clones were read by immunoSEQ multiplex PCR, and TCRdb kept only the in-frame ones, dropping some. Among approximately 50,000 clones, roughly 80% were seen once, and the ten largest hold approximately 4.1%. The sequencing here drew on CD4+ or CD8+ T cells sorted from blood, taken in a trial of the OX40 agonist ivuxolimab. These receptors were taken from an adult with an advanced solid tumor such as melanoma, head and neck, liver or kidney cancer. Both conserved end residues are part of each CDR3. D genes are given only for firm matches. The size of a clone is reported for some rows only, either as once, few or many, or as a class for expanded clones.

>TRBJ1-5|TRBV7-2|-|13|-
CASSMTENQPQHF
TGTGCCAGCAGCATGACAGAGAATCAGCCCCAGCATTTT
>TRBJ2-7|TRBV7-2|TRBD1|14|-
CASTGQEIAYEQYF
TGTGCCAGCACCGGACAGGAAATCGCCTACGAGCAGTACTTC
>TRBJ2-2|TRBV4-1|-|15|-
CASSRGTLNTGELFF
TGCGCCAGCAGCCGTGGGACACTCAACACCGGGGAGCTGTTTTTT
>TRBJ2-3|TRBV11-3|TRBD2|19|-
CASSYGRTLAGASTDTQYF
TGTGCCAGCAGCTATGGGCGGACACTAGCGGGGGCTAGCACAGATACGCAGTATTTT
>TRBJ2-7|TRBV4-1|TRBD1|14|-
CASSQGNNRGLQYF
TGCGCCAGCAGCCAAGGCAACAACAGGGGTCTTCAGTACTTC
>TRBJ1-6|TRBV11-1|-|15|once
CASSLNRQGVAPLHF
TGTGCCAGCAGCTTAAACCGCCAGGGCGTCGCACCCCTCCACTTT
>TRBJ2-1|TRBV7-2|TRBD2|14|-
CASSRSGGVNEQFF
TGTGCCAGCAGCCGTAGCGGGGGGGTCAATGAGCAGTTCTTC
>TRBJ2-5|TRBV5-4|-|13|-
CASSLAPIETQYF
TGTGCCAGCAGCTTGGCCCCGATAGAGACCCAGTACTTC
>TRBJ2-3|TRBV11-3|TRBD1|16|-
CASSSGQGANTDTQYF
TGTGCCAGCAGCTCCGGACAGGGGGCCAACACAGATACGCAGTATTTT
>TRBJ2-2|TRBV5-1|TRBD1|16|-
CASATGQGTATGELFF
TGCGCCAGCGCGACCGGACAGGGAACGGCCACCGGGGAGCTGTTTTTT
>TRBJ1-1|TRBV6-1|TRBD1|12|-
CASSWDRGEAFF
TGTGCCAGCAGTTGGGACAGGGGGGAAGCTTTCTTT
>TRBJ1-1|TRBV7-3|-|18|-
CASSLKGGTAGVETEAFF
TGTGCCAGCAGCTTAAAAGGAGGGACGGCCGGGGTAGAGACTGAAGCTTTCTTT
>TRBJ2-3|TRBV7-2|-|16|-
CASSLGPGGPTDTQYF
TGTGCCAGCAGCTTAGGTCCGGGGGGCCCCACAGATACGCAGTATTTT
>TRBJ2-5|TRBV11-2|TRBD1|14|few
CASSSRGQQETQYF
TGTGCCAGCAGCTCCCGGGGACAGCAAGAGACCCAGTACTTC
>TRBJ2-5|TRBV19|TRBD1|14|-
CASSTPGQQETQYF
TGTGCCAGTAGTACCCCGGGACAGCAAGAGACCCAGTACTTC
>TRBJ2-7|TRBV28|TRBD1|16|-
CASSLSDRRNSHEQYF
TGTGCCAGCAGTTTATCGGACAGGAGGAACTCTCACGAGCAGTACTTC
>TRBJ1-1|TRBV15|-|18|-
CATSRVVGGRWANTEAFF
TGTGCCACCAGCAGAGTTGTGGGGGGCCGGTGGGCGAACACTGAAGCTTTCTTT
>TRBJ2-7|TRBV29-1|-|14|-
CSVEEGAGRGEQYF
TGCAGCGTTGAAGAGGGGGCCGGACGGGGCGAGCAGTACTTC
>TRBJ1-2|TRBV28|-|16|-
CASSPWGIRRPYGYTF
TGTGCCAGCAGCCCTTGGGGGATCAGGAGGCCCTACGGCTACACCTTC
>TRBJ2-2|TRBV5-1|-|15|-
CASSLAQGNTGELFF
TGCGCCAGCAGCTTGGCGCAGGGGAACACCGGGGAGCTGTTTTTT
>TRBJ2-5|TRBV27|TRBD2|16|few
CASSPTTSGGKETQYF
TGTGCCAGCAGCCCTACCACCAGCGGGGGTAAAGAGACCCAGTACTTC
>TRBJ1-4|TRBV6-5|-|12|-
CASSENWQKLFF
TGTGCCAGCAGTGAAAACTGGCAAAAACTGTTTTTT
>TRBJ1-2|TRBV25-1|TRBD1|13|-
CASRGSGGPGYTF
TGTGCCAGCAGAGGATCAGGGGGTCCTGGCTACACCTTC
>TRBJ2-5|TRBV27|TRBD1|18|-
CASSLDGDRKNWIQTQYF
TGTGCCAGCAGTCTCGACGGGGACAGGAAAAACTGGATTCAGACCCAGTACTTC
>TRBJ1-6|TRBV11-2|TRBD1|13|-
CASSQTGPSPLHF
TGTGCCAGCAGCCAGACAGGGCCTTCACCCCTCCACTTT
>TRBJ2-1|TRBV7-6|TRBD2|15|-
CASSLAPSGGVEQFF
TGTGCCAGCAGCTTAGCCCCTAGCGGGGGGGTTGAGCAGTTCTTC
>TRBJ1-5|TRBV19|TRBD1|13|-
CASSDREPKPQHF
TGTGCCAGCTCAGACAGGGAGCCAAAGCCCCAGCATTTT
>TRBJ1-1|TRBV18|TRBD1|14|-
CASSPRDSYTEAFF
TGTGCCAGCTCACCACGGGACAGCTACACTGAAGCTTTCTTT
>TRBJ2-1|TRBV2|-|12|-
CASSNSYNEQFF
TGTGCCAGCAGCAACTCGTACAATGAGCAGTTCTTC
>TRBJ1-6|TRBV7-6|-|13|once
CASSSSLTATLHF
TGTGCCAGCAGCTCCTCACTGACTGCCACCCTCCACTTT
>TRBJ1-1|TRBV11-2|-|14|-
CASSLQGENTEAFF
TGTGCCAGCAGCTTACAAGGGGAGAACACTGAAGCTTTCTTT
>TRBJ1-2|TRBV7-9|-|13|-
CASSQDTNYGYTF
TGTGCCAGCAGTCAGGACACAAACTATGGCTACACCTTC
>TRBJ2-5|TRBV7-2|TRBD1|15|-
CASSLAGTGAETQYF
TGTGCCAGCAGCTTAGCGGGGACAGGGGCAGAGACCCAGTACTTC
>TRBJ1-4|TRBV28|-|14|-
CASGRGLVNEKLFF
TGTGCCAGCGGAAGGGGTTTAGTGAATGAAAAACTGTTTTTT
>TRBJ1-2|TRBV18|-|14|-
CASSPGATQLGYTF
TGTGCCAGCTCACCGGGGGCGACACAACTAGGCTACACCTTC
>TRBJ2-1|TRBV10-3|-|16|once
CAISESGGRAYNEQFF
TGTGCCATCAGTGAGTCGGGGGGTCGTGCCTACAATGAGCAGTTCTTC
>TRBJ1-2|TRBV19|-|13|-
CASSKGLDYGYTF
TGTGCCAGTAGTAAGGGACTGGACTATGGCTACACCTTC
>TRBJ2-3|TRBV7-2|TRBD2|15|-
CASSFAGGPKDTQYF
TGTGCCAGCAGCTTCGCGGGGGGGCCGAAAGATACGCAGTATTTT
>TRBJ1-2|TRBV6-1|-|12|few
CASSAEWYGYTF
TGTGCCAGCAGTGCGGAGTGGTATGGCTACACCTTC
>TRBJ1-2|TRBV5-4|TRBD1|12|-
CASSRDRVGYTF
TGTGCCAGCAGCAGGGACAGGGTAGGCTACACCTTC
>TRBJ2-1|TRBV7-7|TRBD2|15|-
CASSLLAGSYNEQFF
TGTGCTAGCAGTTTACTAGCGGGCTCCTACAATGAGCAGTTCTTC
>TRBJ2-5|TRBV7-3|-|13|-
CASSSGVGETQYF
TGTGCCAGCAGCTCAGGGGTTGGAGAGACCCAGTACTTC
>TRBJ1-1|TRBV13|TRBD1|12|few
CASSLQGATAFF
TGTGCCAGCAGTCTACAGGGGGCGACAGCTTTCTTT
>TRBJ1-2|TRBV5-5|-|14|-
CASSLADQLYGYTF
TGTGCCAGCAGCTTGGCCGATCAGCTCTATGGCTACACCTTC
>TRBJ1-6|TRBV28|-|14|-
CASSLSAVDSPLHF
TGTGCCAGCAGTTTATCCGCGGTTGATTCACCCCTCCACTTT
>TRBJ2-2|TRBV5-1|-|13|few
CASSQRETGELFF
TGCGCCAGCAGCCAAAGAGAGACCGGGGAGCTGTTTTTT
>TRBJ1-4|TRBV7-7|TRBD1|17|-
CASSAGTGGIPNEKLFF
TGTGCTAGCAGCGCCGGGACAGGGGGAATTCCTAATGAAAAACTGTTTTTT
>TRBJ2-5|TRBV18|-|13|few
CASSPGIDETQYF
TGTGCCAGCTCACCGGGGATTGATGAGACCCAGTACTTC
>TRBJ1-5|TRBV19|-|13|-
CASSIDQEQPQHF
TGTGCCAGTAGTATAGATCAGGAGCAGCCCCAGCATTTT
>TRBJ1-2|TRBV5-4|-|12|few
CASSLDGVGYTF
TGTGCCAGCAGCTTGGACGGTGTTGGCTACACCTTC
>TRBJ1-1|TRBV19|-|13|-
CASTQDRNTEAFF
TGTGCCAGTACACAAGACAGGAACACTGAAGCTTTCTTT
>TRBJ2-7|TRBV6-5|-|16|few
CASSLSLGRLSYEQYF
TGTGCCAGCAGTTTGTCGTTGGGAAGATTATCCTACGAGCAGTACTTC
>TRBJ2-3|TRBV19|TRBD1|16|-
CASSMKQGISTDTQYF
TGTGCCAGTAGTATGAAACAGGGGATTAGCACAGATACGCAGTATTTT
>TRBJ1-1|TRBV30|TRBD1|14|-
CAWSTRQGWTEAFF
TGTGCCTGGAGTACCCGACAGGGATGGACTGAAGCTTTCTTT
>TRBJ2-7|TRBV7-2|TRBD2|13|-
CADRGGSGYEQYF
TGTGCCGATCGGGGGGGGTCTGGGTACGAGCAGTACTTC
>TRBJ2-2|TRBV7-2|TRBD1|15|-
CASSFRDRVPGELFF
TGTGCCAGCAGCTTCCGGGACAGGGTGCCCGGGGAGCTGTTTTTT
>TRBJ2-3|TRBV10-3|-|13|-
CAISESGDGYGYF
TGTGCCATCAGTGAGTCGGGCGACGGATACGGGTATTTT
>TRBJ1-6|TRBV5-8|-|16|-
CASSQSRDPYNSPLHF
TGTGCCAGCAGCCAATCCCGGGATCCTTATAATTCACCCCTCCACTTT
>TRBJ2-1|TRBV19|TRBD2|14|-
CASRSGGAYNEQFF
TGTGCCAGTAGATCGGGGGGGGCATACAATGAGCAGTTCTTC
>TRBJ1-2|TRBV28|-|15|-
CASSVGAGRNYGYTF
TGTGCCAGCAGTGTTGGGGCAGGGAGGAACTATGGCTACACCTTC